This TCR beta chain derives from a study of cytomegalovirus exposure and HLA in healthy donors. The CDR3 has 14 residues. The V gene end was trimmed by 4 bases and the J gene end by 3 bases; junction bases not matched to a gene: 4. Germline V lookup: CDR1 SGHNT, CDR2 YYREEE (reference sequence). PCR involved 60 Vbeta and 13 Jbeta primers. Libraries were prepared by immunoSEQ multiplex PCR; TCRdb keeps only in-frame clonotypes and omits some of them. The sample yields some 200,000 clones, about two thirds seen once. Healthy bone marrow donors made up the donor group. Sequencing used PBMCs. The sequence derives from a man aged 35 to 55 in good health and CMV-seropositive. V and J are TRBV5-4 and TRBJ2-3, with 8 positions matching TRBD2. As DNA, the CDR3 is TGTGCCAGCAGCACGGGGGGGGGAACAGATACGCAGTATTTT. The encoded protein is CASSTGGGTDTQYF.